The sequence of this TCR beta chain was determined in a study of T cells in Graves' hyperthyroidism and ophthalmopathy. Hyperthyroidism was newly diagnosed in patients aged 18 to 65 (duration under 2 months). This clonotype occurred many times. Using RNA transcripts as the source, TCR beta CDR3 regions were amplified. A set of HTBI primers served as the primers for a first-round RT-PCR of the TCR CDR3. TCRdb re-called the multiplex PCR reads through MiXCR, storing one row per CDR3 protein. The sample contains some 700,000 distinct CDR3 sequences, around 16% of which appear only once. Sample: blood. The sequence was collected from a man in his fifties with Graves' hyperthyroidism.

The CDR3 nucleotides are TGTGCCATCAGTGATGGGGTTGGCGCAGCCGATGAAGCTTTCTTT. Translating gives CAISDGVGAADEAFF. The chain combines TRBV10-3 with TRBJ1-1; D call uncertain. Germline V gene sequence: CDR1 ENHRY, CDR2 SYGVKD. The CDR3 sequence is 15 residues long. V shed 3 bases and J shed 7 bases, with 18 bases lying between them.